This T cell receptor (beta chain) was sequenced for a study of blood T cell repertoires in COVID-19. As for the study in general: Acute-phase and convalescent COVID-19 samples originated in the United States, Italy and Spain.

In regard to this clone: Other nucleotide sequences in the sample specify the same CDR3.

Methods used by the authors: Quantification of nucleated cells was approximated via reference gene primer amplification. Clones were read by immunoSEQ multiplex PCR, and TCRdb kept only the in-frame ones, dropping some. V and J calls and clone size follow that table, whereas D and trimming were derived from the DNA. The sample lists fewer than 350,000 clones, around 90% seen once, with approximately 9.9% in the top ten. Recruited during active infection, patients (from Seattle) were subsequently followed longitudinally. The germline V gene encodes CDR1 SGHVS and CDR2 FQNEAQ. The V gene lost 1 base and the J gene lost 2 bases, with 6 bases spanning the gap. The CDR3 contains 14 residues.

The J gene is TRBJ1-5, the V gene TRBV7-8; unclear D gene. The TCR originated in a man aged 30-40 years with COVID-19, enrolled during active disease. Sequenced sample: peripheral blood. The CDR3: CASSLDQGNQPQHF. CDR3 nucleotides: TGTGCCAGCAGCTTAGACCAGGGCAATCAGCCCCAGCATTTT.